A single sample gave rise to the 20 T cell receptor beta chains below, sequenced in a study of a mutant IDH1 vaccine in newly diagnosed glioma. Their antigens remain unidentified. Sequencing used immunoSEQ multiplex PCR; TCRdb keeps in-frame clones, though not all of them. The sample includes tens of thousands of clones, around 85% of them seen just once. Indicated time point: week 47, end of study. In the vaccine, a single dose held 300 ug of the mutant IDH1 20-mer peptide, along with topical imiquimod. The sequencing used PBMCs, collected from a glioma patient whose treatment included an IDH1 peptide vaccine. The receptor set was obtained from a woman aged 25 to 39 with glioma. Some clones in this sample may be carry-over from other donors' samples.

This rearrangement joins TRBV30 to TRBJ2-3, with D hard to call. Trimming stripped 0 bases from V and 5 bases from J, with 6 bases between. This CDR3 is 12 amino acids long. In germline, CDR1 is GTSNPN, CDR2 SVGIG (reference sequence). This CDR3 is CAWSVLGDTQYF. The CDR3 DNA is TGTGCCTGGAGTGTACTGGGAGATACGCAGTATTTT.

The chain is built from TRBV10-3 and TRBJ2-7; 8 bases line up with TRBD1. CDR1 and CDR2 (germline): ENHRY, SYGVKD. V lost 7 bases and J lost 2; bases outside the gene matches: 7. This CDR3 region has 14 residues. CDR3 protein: CAITPGTGAYEQYF. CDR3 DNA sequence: TGTGCCATCACCCCGGGGACAGGAGCCTACGAGCAGTACTTC.

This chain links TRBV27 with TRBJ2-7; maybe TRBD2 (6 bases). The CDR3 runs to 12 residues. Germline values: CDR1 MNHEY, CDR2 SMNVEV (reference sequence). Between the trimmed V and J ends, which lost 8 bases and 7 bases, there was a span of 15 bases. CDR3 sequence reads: CASSTPRGEQYF. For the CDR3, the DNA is TGTGCCAGCTCCACCCCCCGGGGGGAGCAGTACTTC.

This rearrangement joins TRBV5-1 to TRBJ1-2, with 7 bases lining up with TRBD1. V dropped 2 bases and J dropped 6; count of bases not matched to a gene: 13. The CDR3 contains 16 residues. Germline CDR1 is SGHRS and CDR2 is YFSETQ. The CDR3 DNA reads TGCGCCAGCAGCTTAACAGGGGTCGTGGATGTGGATGGCTACACCTTC. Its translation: CASSLTGVVDVDGYTF.

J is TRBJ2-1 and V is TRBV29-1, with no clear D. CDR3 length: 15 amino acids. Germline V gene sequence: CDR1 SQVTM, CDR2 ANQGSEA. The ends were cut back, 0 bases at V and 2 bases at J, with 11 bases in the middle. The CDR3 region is CSVEDRQVPYNEQFF. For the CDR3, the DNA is TGCAGCGTTGAAGATCGCCAGGTCCCCTACAATGAGCAGTTCTTC.

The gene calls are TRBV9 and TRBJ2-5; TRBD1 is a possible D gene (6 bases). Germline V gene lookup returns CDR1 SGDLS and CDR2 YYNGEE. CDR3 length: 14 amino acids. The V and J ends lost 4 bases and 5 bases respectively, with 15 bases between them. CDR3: CASSPTGKSETQYF. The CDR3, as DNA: TGTGCCAGCAGCCCAACAGGGAAGTCGGAGACCCAGTACTTC. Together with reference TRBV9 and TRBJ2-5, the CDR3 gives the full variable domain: DSGVTQTPKHLITATGQRVTLRCSPRSGDLSVYWYQQSLDQGLQFLIQYYNGEERAKGNILERFSAQQFPDLHSELNLSSLELGDSALYFCASSPTGKSETQYFGPGTRLLVL.

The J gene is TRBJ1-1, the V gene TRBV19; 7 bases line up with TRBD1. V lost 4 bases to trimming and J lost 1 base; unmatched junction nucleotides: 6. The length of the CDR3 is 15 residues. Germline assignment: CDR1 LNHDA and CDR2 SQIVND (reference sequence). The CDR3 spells CASSTKQGWNTEAFF. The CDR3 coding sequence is TGTGCCAGTAGTACAAAACAGGGGTGGAACACTGAAGCTTTCTTT.

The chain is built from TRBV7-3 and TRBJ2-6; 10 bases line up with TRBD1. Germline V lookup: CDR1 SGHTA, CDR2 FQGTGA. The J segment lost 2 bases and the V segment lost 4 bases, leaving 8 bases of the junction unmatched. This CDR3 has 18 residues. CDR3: CASSSAGTGEAGANVLTF. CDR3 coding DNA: TGTGCCAGCAGCTCCGCCGGGACAGGGGAAGCTGGGGCCAACGTCCTGACTTTC. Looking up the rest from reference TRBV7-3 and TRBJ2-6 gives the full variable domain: GAGVSQTPSNKVTEKGKYVELRCDPISGHTALYWYRQSLGQGPEFLIYFQGTGAADDSGLPNDRFFAVRPEGSVSTLKIQRTERGDSAVYLCASSSAGTGEAGANVLTFGAGSRLTVL.

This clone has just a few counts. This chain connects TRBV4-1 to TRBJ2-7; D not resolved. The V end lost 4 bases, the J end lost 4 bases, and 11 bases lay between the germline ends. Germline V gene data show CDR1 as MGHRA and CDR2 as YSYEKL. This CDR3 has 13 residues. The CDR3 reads CASSLMTAYEQYF. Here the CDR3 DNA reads TGCGCCAGCAGCCTCATGACGGCGTACGAGCAGTACTTC.

DNA for the CDR3: TGTGCCAGCAGCTTTTCAGCCAGCCTCTATGGCTACACCTTC. As protein: CASSFSASLYGYTF. This chain links TRBV7-2 with TRBJ1-2; unclear D gene. The CDR3 totals 14 residues. Trimming cost V 3 bases and J 4 bases, with 12 bases left between them. CDR1 and CDR2 from the germline V gene are SGHTA and FQGNSA.

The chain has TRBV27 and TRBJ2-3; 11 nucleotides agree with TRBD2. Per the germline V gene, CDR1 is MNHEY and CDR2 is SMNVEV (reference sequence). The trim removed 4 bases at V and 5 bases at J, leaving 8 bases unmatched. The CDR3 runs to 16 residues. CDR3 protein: CASSSLAGVDEDTQYF. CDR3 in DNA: TGTGCCAGCAGTTCACTAGCGGGAGTGGATGAAGATACGCAGTATTTT.

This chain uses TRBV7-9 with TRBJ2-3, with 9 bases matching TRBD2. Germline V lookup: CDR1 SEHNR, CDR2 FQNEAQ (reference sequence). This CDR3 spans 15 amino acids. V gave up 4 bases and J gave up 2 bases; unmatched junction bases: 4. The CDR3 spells CASSSGTSSTDTQYF. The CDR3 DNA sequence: TGTGCCAGCAGCTCCGGGACTAGCTCCACAGATACGCAGTATTTT. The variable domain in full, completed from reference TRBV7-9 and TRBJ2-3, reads DTGVSQNPRHKITKRGQNVTFRCDPISEHNRLYWYRQTLGQGPEFLTYFQNEAQLEKSRLLSDRFSAERPKGSFSTLEIQRTEQGDSAMYLCASSSGTSSTDTQYFGPGTRLTVL.

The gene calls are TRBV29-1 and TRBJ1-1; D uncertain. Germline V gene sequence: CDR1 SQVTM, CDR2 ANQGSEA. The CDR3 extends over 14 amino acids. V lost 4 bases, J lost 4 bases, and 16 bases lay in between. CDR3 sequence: CSVGGWQFGTEAFF. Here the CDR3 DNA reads TGCAGCGTTGGGGGTTGGCAGTTCGGCACTGAAGCTTTCTTT.

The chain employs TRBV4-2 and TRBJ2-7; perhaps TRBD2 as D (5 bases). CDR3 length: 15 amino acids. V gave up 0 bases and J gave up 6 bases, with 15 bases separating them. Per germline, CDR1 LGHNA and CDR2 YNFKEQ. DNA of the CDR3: TGTGCCAGCAGCCAAGAGCAGCGGCCCCTGTCCGAGCAGTACTTC. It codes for CASSQEQRPLSEQYF.

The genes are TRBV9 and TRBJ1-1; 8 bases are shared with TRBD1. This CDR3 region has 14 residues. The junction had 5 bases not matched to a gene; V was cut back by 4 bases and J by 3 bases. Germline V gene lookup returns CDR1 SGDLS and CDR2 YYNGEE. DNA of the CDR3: TGTGCCAGCAGCCTCTGGGACAGGTACACTGAAGCTTTCTTT. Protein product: CASSLWDRYTEAFF.

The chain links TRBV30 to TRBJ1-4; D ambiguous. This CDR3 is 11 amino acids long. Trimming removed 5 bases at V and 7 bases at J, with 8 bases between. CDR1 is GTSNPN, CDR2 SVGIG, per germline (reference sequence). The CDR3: CAWGRREKLFF. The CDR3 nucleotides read TGTGCCTGGGGGCGGCGTGAAAAACTGTTTTTT.

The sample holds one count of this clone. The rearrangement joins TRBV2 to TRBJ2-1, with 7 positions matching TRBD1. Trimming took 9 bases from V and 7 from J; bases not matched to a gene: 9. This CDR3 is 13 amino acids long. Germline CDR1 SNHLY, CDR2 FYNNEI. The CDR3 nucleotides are TGTGCCAGGTCGACAGGGAAGGGGAATGAGCAGTTCTTC. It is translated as CARSTGKGNEQFF.

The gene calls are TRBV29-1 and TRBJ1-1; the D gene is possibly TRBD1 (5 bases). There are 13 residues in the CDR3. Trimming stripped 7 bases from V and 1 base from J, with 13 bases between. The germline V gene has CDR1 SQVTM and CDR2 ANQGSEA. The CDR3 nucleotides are TGCAGCGCCGACGAGGGGTGGAACACTGAAGCTTTCTTT. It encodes CSADEGWNTEAFF.

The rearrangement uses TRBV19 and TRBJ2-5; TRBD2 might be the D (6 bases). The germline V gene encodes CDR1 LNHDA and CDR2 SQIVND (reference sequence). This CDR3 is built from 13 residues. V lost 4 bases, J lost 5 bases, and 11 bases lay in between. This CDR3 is CASSNQGGETQYF. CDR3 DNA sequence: TGTGCCAGTAGTAATCAGGGAGGTGAGACCCAGTACTTC.

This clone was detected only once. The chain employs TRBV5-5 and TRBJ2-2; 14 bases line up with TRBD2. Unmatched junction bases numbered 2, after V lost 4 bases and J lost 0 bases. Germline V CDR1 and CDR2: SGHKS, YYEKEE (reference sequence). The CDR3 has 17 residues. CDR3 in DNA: TGTGCCAGCAGCGTGACTAGCGGGGGGGCGAACACCGGGGAGCTGTTTTTT. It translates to CASSVTSGGANTGELFF. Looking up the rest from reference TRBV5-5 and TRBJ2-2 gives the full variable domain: DAGVTQSPTHLIKTRGQQVTLRCSPISGHKSVSWYQQVLGQGPQFIFQYYEKEERGRGNFPDRFSARQFPNYSSELNVNALLLGDSALYLCASSVTSGGANTGELFFGEGSRLTVL.